A single sample gave rise to the 20 T cell receptor beta chains below, sequenced in a study of blood T cells in healthy people across ages. Using a J-beta primer mix together with a sample-barcoded 5' primer, a second PCR was run for roughly 7 to 12 cycles. One entry per CDR3 protein, called by TCRdb with MiXCR from the 5' RACE reads. The data contain about 1 million distinct CDR3 sequences, around 43% of them seen just once; the ten biggest clones take up over 15%. The material sequenced was blood. Source of these receptors: an older woman in good health.

The V gene is TRBV6-1, the J gene TRBJ1-5; 10 nucleotides align to TRBD1. This CDR3 comprises 18 residues. Germline values: CDR1 MNHNS, CDR2 SASEGT. The junction had 11 bases not matched to a gene; V was cut back by 6 bases and J by 0 bases. The CDR3 DNA reads TGTGCCAGCAGCTCCGGGACAGGGGTATCGGATAGCAATCAGCCCCAGCATTTT. Protein product: CASSSGTGVSDSNQPQHF.

This clonotype showed up just a few times. The chain joins TRBV3-1 to TRBJ1-2; tentatively, D is TRBD1 (5 bases). CDR1 and CDR2 from the germline V gene are LGHDT and YNNKEL (reference sequence). V was shortened by 1 base and J by 3 bases, with 15 bases between the two germline ends. This CDR3 is built from 16 residues. The chain's CDR3 is CASSQVGQGPDYGYTF. The CDR3 coding sequence is TGTGCCAGCAGCCAAGTCGGGCAGGGCCCTGACTATGGCTACACCTTC.

This clonotype was picked up a small number of times. The genes are TRBV3-1 and TRBJ2-5; no reliable D call. Germline V lookup: CDR1 LGHDT, CDR2 YNNKEL (reference sequence). Trimming removed 1 base at V and 13 bases at J, with 10 bases between. The CDR3 has 11 amino acids. In DNA, the CDR3 is TGTGCCAGCAGCCAAGGAGGCGAAGCGTACTTC. It codes for CASSQGGEAYF.

This clonotype was detected only a few times. The chain's CDR3 is CASSSPSSSYEQYF. In nucleotides, the CDR3 is TGTGCCAGCAGCTCCCCATCGAGTTCCTACGAGCAGTACTTC. The V and J genes are TRBV7-9 and TRBJ2-7; unclear D gene. Germline lookup yields CDR1 SEHNR and CDR2 FQNEAQ (reference sequence). This CDR3 contains 14 residues. The V end was cut by 4 bases, the J end by 1 base, with 11 bases between.

As regards this clonotype: Being one base from a much bigger clone, this may be a read error. V and J are TRBV29-1 and TRBJ2-7; D is undetermined. Trimming pared 1 base from V and 10 bases from J, leaving 17 bases between. The length of the CDR3 is 13 residues. Per the germline V gene, CDR1 is SQVTM and CDR2 is ANQGSEA. The CDR3 DNA sequence: TGCAGCGTTGAAGGGGCCGCACAAGAGGCCCAGTACTTC. Amino acid sequence: CSVEGAAQEAQYF.

The rearrangement uses TRBV10-3 and TRBJ2-4; D may be TRBD2 (6 bases). Germline lookup yields CDR1 ENHRY and CDR2 SYGVKD. The V end was cut by 3 bases, the J end by 8 bases, with 14 bases between. This CDR3 spans 14 amino acids. The CDR3 DNA sequence: TGTGCCATCAGTGAAGGAGGGACTGGGGACATTCAGTACTTC. It translates to CAISEGGTGDIQYF.

The chain couples TRBV5-5 to TRBJ1-5, with TRBD1 matching 9 bases. Germline CDR1 reads SGHKS; CDR2 reads YYEKEE (reference sequence). This CDR3 is 18 amino acids long. V dropped 1 base and J dropped 3; count of bases not matched to a gene: 11. CDR3 DNA: TGTGCCAGCAGCTTGACGCTGACCGGGACAGGGAACAATCAGCCCCAGCATTTT. It yields the protein CASSLTLTGTGNNQPQHF.

This sequence joins TRBV20-1 and TRBJ2-7; tentatively, D is TRBD1 (5 bases). The germline gives CDR1 DFQATT, CDR2 SNEGSKA (reference sequence). V was clipped by 6 bases and J by 7 bases, with 22 bases between them. This CDR3 has 14 residues. CDR3 in amino acids: CSAPTENSYNEQYF. In nucleotides, the CDR3 is TGCAGTGCCCCGACAGAGAACTCCTACAATGAGCAGTACTTC.

The chain recombines TRBV27 with TRBJ2-5; the D gene is possibly TRBD1 (5 bases). This CDR3 has 11 residues. Trimming removed 10 bases from V and 11 bases from J, with 17 bases in between. Germline lookup yields CDR1 MNHEY and CDR2 SMNVEV (reference sequence). Here the CDR3 DNA reads TGTGCCAACAGGCTTGGGATACGGCAGTACTTC. Protein product: CANRLGIRQYF.

The rearrangement links TRBV5-1 to TRBJ2-3; D possibly matches TRBD1 or TRBD2 (5 bases each). V was cut by 0 bases and J by 3 bases, with 14 bases left in between. There are 16 residues in the CDR3. In germline, CDR1 is SGHRS, CDR2 YFSETQ. CDR3 loop: CASSLGWQGVTDTQYF. CDR3 sequence (DNA): TGCGCCAGCAGCTTGGGCTGGCAGGGAGTTACAGATACGCAGTATTTT. Supplemented by reference TRBV5-1 and TRBJ2-3, the full variable domain reads KAGVTQTPRYLIKTRGQQVTLSCSPISGHRSVSWYQQTPGQGLQFLFEYFSETQRNKGNFPGRFSGRQFSNSRSEMNVSTLELGDSALYLCASSLGWQGVTDTQYFGPGTRLTVL.

This clonotype showed up just a few times. The chain couples TRBV20-1 to TRBJ1-5; D call uncertain. Trimming removed 2 bases at V and 9 bases at J, with 14 bases between. This CDR3 has 13 amino acids. CDR1 is DFQATT, CDR2 SNEGSKA, per germline (reference sequence). CDR3 protein: CSARRGHSGPQHF. The DNA for the CDR3 is TGCAGTGCTAGAAGAGGGCATTCTGGGCCCCAGCATTTT.

This sequence joins TRBV7-2 and TRBJ2-5; D may be TRBD2 (5 bases). Matching the DNA end better, TRBJ2-7 makes the J call doubtful. CDR1 is SGHTA and CDR2 is FQGNSA in the germline V gene. There are 14 residues in the CDR3. As DNA, the CDR3 is TGTGCCAGCAGCTCACGGGGTGGGGTCAACGAGCAGTACTTC. Its translation: CASSSRGGVNEQYF.

This clonotype occurred once. The chain combines TRBV20-1 with TRBJ2-4, with D hard to call. The CDR3 runs to 13 residues. CDR1 and CDR2 from the germline V gene are DFQATT and SNEGSKA (reference sequence). Trimming cost V 7 bases and J 5 bases, with 15 bases left between them. This CDR3 reads CSGLATAENIQYF. CDR3 bases: TGCAGTGGTCTGGCCACGGCGGAAAACATTCAGTACTTC.

The table lists this clonotype with a few counts. The chain joins TRBV6-1 to TRBJ2-5, with TRBD2 identical over 8 bases. The DNA end is more similar to TRBJ2-7, so the J call may be wrong. This CDR3 comprises 14 residues. Germline assignment: CDR1 MNHNS and CDR2 SASEGT. CDR3 loop: CASSLTSVNYEQYF. The CDR3, as DNA: TGTGCCAGCAGCTTGACTAGCGTTAACTACGAGCAGTACTTC.

This clonotype was seen a few times. The chain employs TRBV6-5 and TRBJ2-7, with 7 bases matching TRBD2. Germline-derived CDR1 and CDR2 are MNHEY and SVGAGI. The CDR3 is 13 residues long. The J segment lost 5 bases and the V segment lost 0 bases, leaving 1 base of the junction unmatched. CDR3 residues: CASSYSGTNEQYF. The CDR3 region has the DNA TGTGCCAGCAGTTACTCCGGGACTAACGAGCAGTACTTC.

The chain couples TRBV12-3 or TRBV12-4 to TRBJ2-3; 13 nucleotides agree with TRBD2. Trimming took 6 bases from V and 3 from J; bases not matched to a gene: 6. CDR3 length equals 16 residues. The CDR3 loop is CASRRTSGRRTDTQYF. DNA of the CDR3: TGTGCCAGCAGGAGGACTAGCGGGAGAAGGACAGATACGCAGTATTTT.

This clonotype occurred a few times. The CDR3 nucleotides are TGCAGTGCATTAGTGGTAGCGGGTCGGAACATTCAGTACTTC. Residues: CSALVVAGRNIQYF. The V and J genes are TRBV20-1 and TRBJ2-4; 7 positions agree with TRBD2. This CDR3 is built from 14 residues. From germline, CDR1 is DFQATT and CDR2 SNEGSKA (reference sequence). J lost 7 bases, V lost 6 bases, and 12 bases had no gene match.

The V call is TRBV24-1, the J call TRBJ2-5; TRBD1 aligns across 10 bases. Trimming took 7 bases from V and 2 from J; bases not matched to a gene: 3. The CDR3 has 14 amino acids. The V gene's germline CDR1 is KGHDR and CDR2 SFDVKD. The CDR3 is CATSRTGGQETQYF. DNA for the CDR3: TGTGCCACCAGCCGGACAGGGGGGCAAGAGACCCAGTACTTC.

This chain joins TRBV12-3 or TRBV12-4 and TRBJ2-7; 8 nucleotides align to TRBD2. There are 15 residues in the CDR3. V lost 3 bases, J lost 4 bases, and 8 bases stayed unmatched. CDR3 sequence (DNA): TGTGCCAGCAGTTTTAGCGGGAAGGGGTCTTACGAGCAGTACTTC. Translation: CASSFSGKGSYEQYF.

The rearrangement uses TRBV7-3 and TRBJ2-5; the match to TRBD1 covers 7 bases. The germline CDR1 and CDR2 sequences are SGHTA and FQGTGA. V trimming: 5 bases; J trimming: 2 bases; junction bases outside the gene matches: 8. The CDR3 is 15 amino acids. CDR3 nucleotide sequence: TGTGCCAGCAGCCCCGCATCGGGACAGCAAGAGACCCAGTACTTC. As protein: CASSPASGQQETQYF.